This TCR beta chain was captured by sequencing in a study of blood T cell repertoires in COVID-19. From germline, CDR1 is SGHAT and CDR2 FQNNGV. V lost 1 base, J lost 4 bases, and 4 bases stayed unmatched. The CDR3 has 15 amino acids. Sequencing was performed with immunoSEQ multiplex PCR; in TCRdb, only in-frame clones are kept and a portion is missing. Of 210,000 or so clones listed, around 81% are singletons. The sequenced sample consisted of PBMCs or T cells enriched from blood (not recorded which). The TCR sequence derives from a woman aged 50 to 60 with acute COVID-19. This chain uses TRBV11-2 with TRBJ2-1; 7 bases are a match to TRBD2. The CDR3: CASSLGLAVYNEQFF. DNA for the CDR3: TGTGCCAGCAGCTTAGGGCTAGCGGTTTACAATGAGCAGTTCTTC.